Presented here are 30 T cell receptor beta chains from one specimen sequenced in a study of blood T cell repertoires in COVID-19 (dated by TCRdb to 2020 to 2022). The library was built by means of the immunoSEQ multiplex PCR assay. The source is immuneACCESS, and TCRdb retained only in-frame sequences with V and J called. Part of the clones is not carried over; for the studies checked, unresolved V genes explain less than half of this, and the remainder is unexplained. The sample table shows some 180,000 clones, and roughly nine tenths are seen once. About a fifth of the sample goes to the ten largest clones. The specimen sequenced was peripheral blood. These receptors all stem from a man in his sixties with active or convalescent COVID-19.

The V and J genes are TRBV5-1 and TRBJ1-2, with D perhaps TRBD1 (6 bases). The CDR3 totals 14 residues. Germline V CDR1 and CDR2: SGHRS, YFSETQ. V gave up 0 bases and J gave up 2 bases, with 8 bases separating them. The CDR3 loop reads CASSLGTENYGYTF. CDR3 nucleotide sequence: TGCGCCAGCAGCTTGGGGACAGAGAACTATGGCTACACCTTC.

CDR3 DNA: TGTGCCACACGACAGGGGGCATGGTATGGCTACACCTTC. The encoded protein is CATRQGAWYGYTF. The gene calls are TRBV19 and TRBJ1-2; 10 positions match TRBD1. Germline CDR1 reads LNHDA; CDR2 reads SQIVND (reference sequence). V gave up 10 bases and J gave up 5 bases; unmatched junction bases: 7. This CDR3 is built from 13 residues. Supplemented by reference TRBV19 and TRBJ1-2, the full variable domain reads DGGITQSPKYLFRKEGQNVTLSCEQNLNHDAMYWYRQDPGQGLRLIYYSQIVNDFQKGDIAEGYSVSREKKESFPLTVTSAQKNPTAFYLCATRQGAWYGYTFGSGTRLTVV.

The chain employs TRBV5-1 and TRBJ2-2, with a weak D call TRBD2 (6 bases). V lost 0 bases and J lost 3, with 9 bases in between. CDR1 SGHRS and CDR2 YFSETQ come from the germline V gene. This CDR3 is 15 amino acids long. The CDR3 loop reads CASSLGGTYTGELFF. For the CDR3, the DNA is TGCGCCAGCAGCTTGGGCGGGACTTACACCGGGGAGCTGTTTTTT. Full variable domain (missing parts from reference TRBV5-1 and TRBJ2-2): KAGVTQTPRYLIKTRGQQVTLSCSPISGHRSVSWYQQTPGQGLQFLFEYFSETQRNKGNFPGRFSGRQFSNSRSEMNVSTLELGDSALYLCASSLGGTYTGELFFGEGSRLTVL.

The V and J genes are TRBV7-8 and TRBJ2-5, with TRBD2 as a possible D gene (6 bases). Germline CDR1 is SGHVS and CDR2 is FQNEAQ. V was trimmed by 1 base and J by 2 bases, leaving 11 bases between them. This CDR3 comprises 15 residues. The CDR3 is CASSLEWGRQETQYF. The CDR3 bases are TGTGCCAGCAGCTTAGAATGGGGGAGGCAAGAGACCCAGTACTTC.

The chain couples TRBV5-1 to TRBJ1-3; D perhaps matches TRBD1 (5 bases). V was cut by 4 bases and J by 0 bases, with 14 bases left in between. Per germline, CDR1 SGHRS and CDR2 YFSETQ. This CDR3 spans 16 amino acids. The CDR3 DNA follows: TGCGCCAGCAGCCCGTTCTGGGGGGGCTCTGGAAACACCATATATTTT. Translation: CASSPFWGGSGNTIYF. Drawing the rest from reference TRBV5-1 and TRBJ1-3, the complete variable domain is KAGVTQTPRYLIKTRGQQVTLSCSPISGHRSVSWYQQTPGQGLQFLFEYFSETQRNKGNFPGRFSGRQFSNSRSEMNVSTLELGDSALYLCASSPFWGGSGNTIYFGEGSWLTVV.

The chain combines TRBV21-1 with TRBJ1-4; the table assigns TRBD1, which was not confirmed against the DNA. TRBV21-1 is recorded as a pseudogene. The CDR3 sequence is 14 residues long. The CDR3 spells CASSKGTVGEKLFF. The CDR3 DNA is TGTGCCAGCAGCAAAGGGACAGTTGGGGAAAAACTGTTTTTT.

The chain links TRBV5-5 to TRBJ2-7; TRBD1 matches 8 bases. Germline V CDR1 and CDR2: SGHKS, YYEKEE (reference sequence). Unmatched junction bases numbered 7, after V lost 4 bases and J lost 4 bases. CDR3 length: 14 amino acids. The CDR3 here is CASSLWQGAYEQYF. DNA of the CDR3: TGTGCCAGCAGCCTTTGGCAGGGGGCTTACGAGCAGTACTTC.

This chain links TRBV9 with TRBJ2-7, with TRBD2 as a possible D gene (6 bases). From germline, CDR1 is SGDLS and CDR2 YYNGEE. V was shortened by 3 bases and J by 3 bases, with 13 bases between the two germline ends. The CDR3 spans 14 residues. CDR3 coding DNA: TGTGCCAGCAGCGCCACCATTAGCGGCTACGAGCAGTACTTC. It specifies CASSATISGYEQYF.

The chain uses TRBV24-1 and TRBJ1-2; 11 bases align to TRBD1. Trimming took 5 bases from V and 11 from J; bases not matched to a gene: 6. Germline-derived CDR1 and CDR2 are KGHDR and SFDVKD. This CDR3 region has 13 residues. The CDR3 sequence is CATSGTGGLSYTF. The CDR3 DNA reads TGTGCCACCAGTGGGACAGGGGGCTTGAGTTACACCTTC.

This clone was seen a single time. The rearrangement links TRBV3-1 (or the pseudogene TRBV3-2) to TRBJ2-6, with 8 bases fitting TRBD1. CDR1 is LGHDT and CDR2 is YNNKEL in the germline V gene (reference sequence). The CDR3 contains 18 residues. The trim removed 0 bases at V and 2 bases at J, leaving 6 bases unmatched. The CDR3 sequence is CASSQDGQGAPGANVLTF. CDR3 coding DNA: TGTGCCAGCAGCCAAGATGGCCAGGGGGCACCTGGGGCCAACGTCCTGACTTTC.

The chain has TRBV7-2 and TRBJ2-3; 9 bases map to TRBD2. Germline assignment: CDR1 SGHTA and CDR2 FQGNSA. Trimming removed 4 bases from V and 1 base from J; junction bases left unmatched: 6. The CDR3 is 16 amino acids. The DNA of the CDR3 is TGTGCCAGCAGCTCAAGGATAGCGGGGGGCACAGATACGCAGTATTTT. As protein: CASSSRIAGGTDTQYF.

This clone was recorded only once. The CDR3 bases are TGCGCCAGCAGCGCTTCGACAGGGGTCACTGAAGCTTTCTTT. This translates into CASSASTGVTEAFF. The chain recombines TRBV5-1 with TRBJ1-1, with 8 bases identical to TRBD1. The trim removed 4 bases at V and 4 bases at J, leaving 6 bases unmatched. This CDR3 is built from 14 residues. The germline V gene encodes CDR1 SGHRS and CDR2 YFSETQ.

The chain recombines TRBV7-7 with TRBJ2-7; D call uncertain. The CDR3 extends over 13 amino acids. CDR1 is SSHAT and CDR2 is FNYEAQ in the germline V gene (reference sequence). V was pared by 1 base and J by 7 bases, with 11 bases between. This chain's CDR3 is CASSLEPEFEQYF. CDR3 coding DNA: TGTGCCAGCAGCTTAGAGCCCGAGTTTGAGCAGTACTTC.

V gene TRBV5-1 combines with J gene TRBJ1-1, with D possibly matching TRBD1 (5 bases). V was clipped by 0 bases and J by 1 base, with 7 bases between them. The CDR3 sequence is 14 residues long. In germline, CDR1 is SGHRS, CDR2 YFSETQ. This CDR3 is CASSLDGGNTEAFF. Here the CDR3 DNA reads TGCGCCAGCAGCTTGGACGGGGGGAACACTGAAGCTTTCTTT.

This clone appeared once. The chain recombines TRBV6-1 with TRBJ2-3; TRBD2 agrees at 9 bases. The germline CDR1 and CDR2 sequences are MNHNS and SASEGT. The V segment lost 2 bases and the J segment 0 bases; nucleotides outside the gene matches: 3. This CDR3 is built from 16 residues. CDR3 DNA: TGTGCCAGCAGTGAATGGCGGGGGGGTAGCACAGATACGCAGTATTTT. Residues: CASSEWRGGSTDTQYF.

V and J are TRBV3-1 (or the pseudogene TRBV3-2) and TRBJ2-5; D is uncertain. This CDR3 comprises 13 residues. V was pared by 2 bases and J by 1 base, with 5 bases between. CDR1 is LGHDT and CDR2 is YNNKEL in the germline V gene (reference sequence). CDR3 region: CASSQNFQETQYF. In nucleotides, the CDR3 is TGTGCCAGCAGCCAAAACTTCCAAGAGACCCAGTACTTC.

This clone was seen more than once but under ten times. The V call is TRBV6-5, the J call TRBJ1-5; no firm D call. This CDR3 has 14 amino acids. V lost 4 bases and J lost 7, with 14 bases in between. Germline loops: CDR1 MNHEY, CDR2 SVGAGI. CDR3 loop: CASSLSVGRQPQHF. In nucleotides, the CDR3 is TGTGCCAGCAGTTTGTCGGTCGGTCGCCAGCCCCAGCATTTT.

This chain connects TRBV10-3 to TRBJ2-7; 7 nucleotides match TRBD1. From germline, CDR1 is ENHRY and CDR2 SYGVKD. The CDR3 covers 12 residues. V lost 4 bases, J lost 7 bases, and 4 bases stayed unmatched. The CDR3 loop reads CAISGQGWEQYF. CDR3 nucleotides: TGTGCCATCAGTGGACAGGGCTGGGAGCAGTACTTC.

The J gene is TRBJ2-5, the V gene TRBV7-6; possibly TRBD1 for D (6 bases). Per the germline V gene, CDR1 is SGHVS and CDR2 is FNYEAQ. The CDR3 loop spans 16 amino acids. Trimming took off 5 bases at V and 5 bases at J, with 21 bases between the two ends. CDR3 region: CASSPDTVGAWETQYF. CDR3 sequence (DNA): TGTGCCAGCAGCCCAGACACAGTGGGGGCGTGGGAGACCCAGTACTTC.

The chain employs TRBV4-2 and TRBJ2-3; D may be TRBD1 (6 bases). The CDR3 covers 15 residues. Germline CDR1 and CDR2: LGHNA and YNFKEQ. The germline V and J ends were trimmed by 1 base and 4 bases, with 12 bases remaining between them. For the CDR3, the DNA is TGTGCCAGCAGCCAAGGGAGCCCAGGGGCAGATACGCAGTATTTT. Translating gives CASSQGSPGADTQYF.

This chain joins TRBV2 and TRBJ1-2; D possibly corresponds to TRBD1 (6 bases). V shed 0 bases and J shed 4 bases, with 9 bases lying between them. This CDR3 comprises 14 residues. CDR1 and CDR2 from the germline V gene are SNHLY and FYNNEI. In DNA, the CDR3 is TGTGCCAGCAGTGAAGCGCAAGGGGGCTATGGCTACACCTTC. Its protein is CASSEAQGGYGYTF. Full variable domain (remainder filled in from reference TRBV2 and TRBJ1-2): EPEVTQTPSHQVTQMGQEVILRCVPISNHLYFYWYRQILGQKVEFLVSFYNNEISEKSEIFDDQFSVERPDGSNFTLKIRSTKLEDSAMYFCASSEAQGGYGYTFGSGTRLTVV.

The chain recombines TRBV30 with TRBJ1-2, with 7 bases matching TRBD1. Trimming at V came to 2 bases and at J to 0 bases, leaving 6 bases not matched to a gene. Germline V gene sequence: CDR1 GTSNPN, CDR2 SVGIG (reference sequence). The CDR3 totals 15 residues. CDR3 bases: TGTGCCTGGAGTTACCGGGACAGAGCTAACTATGGCTACACCTTC. Its protein is CAWSYRDRANYGYTF.

The CDR3 loop reads CASSATGFYQPQHF. In nucleotides, the CDR3 is TGTGCCAGCAGCGCAACAGGGTTTTATCAGCCCCAGCATTTT. V gene TRBV2 combines with J gene TRBJ1-5; the D gene is possibly TRBD1 (6 bases). The V end lost 6 bases, the J end lost 5 bases, and 14 bases lay between the germline ends. Germline CDR1 and CDR2: SNHLY and FYNNEI. The CDR3 is 14 residues long.

The CDR3 sequence is CASSSLGGGQVEEKLFF. In DNA, the CDR3 is TGTGCCAGCAGTTCATTAGGCGGGGGGCAGGTTGAGGAAAAACTGTTTTTT. The rearrangement links TRBV27 to TRBJ1-4; TRBD1 is a possible D gene (6 bases). CDR3 size: 17 residues. Germline V lookup: CDR1 MNHEY, CDR2 SMNVEV (reference sequence). Deletions cut 4 bases from V and 8 bases from J, with 23 bases between.

This chain joins TRBV19 and TRBJ1-2; no definite D call. The V end lost 1 base, the J end lost 1 base, and 10 bases lay between the germline ends. Germline loops: CDR1 LNHDA, CDR2 SQIVND (reference sequence). This CDR3 has 15 amino acids. CDR3 in amino acids: CASSIVADFNYGYTF. CDR3 coding DNA: TGTGCCAGTAGTATAGTCGCAGATTTTAACTATGGCTACACCTTC.

Only one count was recorded for this clone. Written as DNA, the CDR3 is TGTGCCAGCAGCTTAGGCGGGGACGTCACTGTGGACGAGCAGTACTTC. The encoded protein is CASSLGGDVTVDEQYF. This chain uses TRBV7-9 with TRBJ2-7, with D tentatively TRBD2 (6 bases). Trimming removed 1 base at V and 5 bases at J, with 18 bases between. The CDR3 is 16 amino acids. CDR1 and CDR2 from the germline V gene are SEHNR and FQNEAQ (reference sequence).

This chain connects TRBV10-3 to TRBJ1-3; 8 bases match TRBD1. This CDR3 is 11 amino acids long. V was clipped by 8 bases and J by 8 bases; unmatched bases: 2. The germline V gene has CDR1 ENHRY and CDR2 SYGVKD. The CDR3 loop reads CAIGGQDTIYF. The DNA for the CDR3 is TGTGCCATCGGGGGACAGGACACCATATATTTT.

This chain uses TRBV4-1 with TRBJ2-5, with D tentatively TRBD1 (6 bases). CDR3 length equals 14 residues. Germline assignment: CDR1 MGHRA and CDR2 YSYEKL. Trimming left V 2 bases short and J 5 bases short, with 12 bases between. The CDR3 spells CASSQIQGTETQYF. The CDR3 DNA follows: TGCGCCAGCAGCCAAATACAGGGTACGGAGACCCAGTACTTC.

This clone has just one count. The J gene is TRBJ1-4, the V gene TRBV14; 9 nucleotides agree with TRBD1. With V trimmed by 4 bases and J by 8 bases, 8 bases remained unmatched. This CDR3 is 15 amino acids long. Per germline, CDR1 SGHDN and CDR2 FVKESK. CDR3 in DNA: TGTGCCAGCAGCCTTGGGGGGACAGGGAACGAAAAACTGTTTTTT. Protein: CASSLGGTGNEKLFF.

The rearrangement joins TRBV5-6 to TRBJ2-3, with D possibly matching TRBD2 (6 bases). There are 16 residues in the CDR3. CDR1 is SGHDT, CDR2 YYEEEE, per germline. Trimming removed 1 base from V and 0 bases from J, with 12 bases in between. This chain's CDR3 is CASSLIRGTSTDTQYF. CDR3 in DNA: TGTGCCAGCAGCTTGATTCGGGGGACTAGCACAGATACGCAGTATTTT.